A selection of T cell receptor beta chains follows, all from one sample in a study of primary melanoma T cells and metastatic recurrence. Measured with immunoSEQ multiplex PCR; TCRdb has only the in-frame clones, and not every one. Among over 2,000 clones listed, approximately 71% were seen once. Sequenced: melanoma tumor tissue. The receptors come from a human donor with melanoma. The CDR3 runs from the conserved cysteine through the conserved F or W. A D gene is named only where the DNA matches it firmly. A row's size may be missing; if present it is once, few, many or a size class.

clone size: -
V gene: TRBV6-8
J gene: TRBJ2-7
D gene: -
CDR3 protein: CASSYGSYYEQYF
CDR3 DNA: TGTGCCAGCAGTTACGGCAGCTACTACGAGCAGTACTTC

clone size: -
V gene: TRBV6-8
J gene: TRBJ2-2
D gene: -
CDR3 protein: CASSYVRGRNTGELFF
CDR3 DNA: TGTGCCAGCAGTTACGTCCGGGGTCGGAACACCGGGGAGCTGTTTTTT

clone size: -
V gene: TRBV19
J gene: TRBJ2-5
D gene: TRBD2
CDR3 protein: CASSSSGGFQETQYF
CDR3 DNA: TGTGCCAGTAGTTCTAGCGGGGGTTTCCAAGAGACCCAGTACTTC

clone size: -
V gene: TRBV30
J gene: TRBJ2-5
D gene: -
CDR3 protein: CAWSATALGGGFQETQYF
CDR3 DNA: TGTGCCTGGAGTGCTACCGCATTGGGCGGGGGCTTCCAAGAGACCCAGTACTTC

clone size: few
V gene: TRBV11-3
J gene: TRBJ2-6
D gene: -
CDR3 protein: CASSAGSSGANVLTF
CDR3 DNA: TGTGCCAGCAGCGCGGGGAGCTCTGGGGCCAACGTCCTGACTTTC

clone size: -
V gene: TRBV7-7
J gene: TRBJ1-1
D gene: -
CDR3 protein: CASSLVRGQLGEAFF
CDR3 DNA: TGTGCCAGCAGCTTGGTACGGGGGCAGCTGGGAGAAGCTTTCTTT

clone size: -
V gene: TRBV19
J gene: TRBJ1-5
D gene: TRBD1
CDR3 protein: CASSTAQGYNQPQHF
CDR3 DNA: TGTGCCAGTAGTACCGCACAGGGGTATAATCAGCCCCAGCATTTT

clone size: -
V gene: TRBV18
J gene: TRBJ2-1
D gene: -
CDR3 protein: CASSPRATEQFF
CDR3 DNA: TGTGCCAGCTCACCACGAGCGACGGAGCAGTTCTTC

clone size: -
V gene: TRBV14
J gene: TRBJ1-1
D gene: -
CDR3 protein: CASSRQVGTEAFF
CDR3 DNA: TGTGCCAGCAGCCGCCAGGTGGGCACTGAAGCTTTCTTT

clone size: -
V gene: TRBV28
J gene: TRBJ2-1
D gene: -
CDR3 protein: CASRLTGDYEQFF
CDR3 DNA: TGTGCCAGCAGACTTACAGGGGACTATGAGCAGTTCTTC

clone size: once
V gene: TRBV11-3
J gene: TRBJ2-7
D gene: -
CDR3 protein: CASSLGYGAWNEQYF
CDR3 DNA: TGTGCCAGCAGCTTAGGATATGGGGCATGGAACGAGCAGTACTTC

clone size: -
V gene: TRBV23-1
J gene: TRBJ2-3
D gene: -
CDR3 protein: CASSQDQGFSTDTQYF
CDR3 DNA: TGCGCCAGCAGCCAAGATCAGGGGTTTAGCACAGATACGCAGTATTTT

clone size: -
V gene: TRBV11-3
J gene: TRBJ2-5
D gene: -
CDR3 protein: CASSLGPSSRETQYF
CDR3 DNA: TGTGCCAGCAGCTTAGGTCCTTCCAGCCGAGAGACCCAGTACTTC

clone size: -
V gene: TRBV11-3
J gene: TRBJ2-1
D gene: TRBD2
CDR3 protein: CASTEGKISGGGNEQFF
CDR3 DNA: TGTGCCAGCACGGAGGGGAAAATTAGCGGGGGAGGCAATGAGCAGTTCTTC

clone size: -
V gene: TRBV10-3
J gene: TRBJ2-1
D gene: TRBD2
CDR3 protein: CAISESGSGGIQFF
CDR3 DNA: TGTGCCATCAGTGAGTCGGGTAGCGGGGGGATCCAGTTCTTC

clone size: few
V gene: TRBV11-3
J gene: TRBJ2-5
D gene: -
CDR3 protein: CASSQAGHSQETQYF
CDR3 DNA: TGTGCCAGCAGCCAGGCGGGGCACAGCCAAGAGACCCAGTACTTC

clone size: -
V gene: TRBV6-8
J gene: TRBJ2-1
D gene: TRBD2
CDR3 protein: CASKGRAGVYNEQFF
CDR3 DNA: TGTGCCAGCAAAGGGCGAGCGGGAGTCTATAATGAGCAGTTCTTC

clone size: -
V gene: TRBV6-8
J gene: TRBJ2-6
D gene: -
CDR3 protein: CASSYSSGANVLTF
CDR3 DNA: TGTGCCAGCAGTTACAGCTCTGGGGCCAACGTCCTGACTTTC

clone size: once
V gene: TRBV6-8
J gene: TRBJ2-5
D gene: TRBD2
CDR3 protein: CASRVTSGRALGETQYF
CDR3 DNA: TGTGCCAGCAGGGTTACTAGCGGGAGGGCCCTCGGGGAGACCCAGTACTTC

clone size: -
V gene: TRBV28
J gene: TRBJ2-1
D gene: -
CDR3 protein: CASGATGRYNEQFF
CDR3 DNA: TGTGCCAGCGGAGCGACAGGGAGGTACAATGAGCAGTTCTTC

clone size: -
V gene: TRBV15
J gene: TRBJ2-5
D gene: TRBD2
CDR3 protein: CATSRAGLAEETQYF
CDR3 DNA: TGTGCCACCAGCAGAGCTGGACTAGCGGAAGAGACCCAGTACTTC

clone size: -
V gene: TRBV11-3
J gene: TRBJ2-3
D gene: TRBD2
CDR3 protein: CASSASGSTDTQYF
CDR3 DNA: TGTGCCAGCAGCGCTAGCGGGAGCACAGATACGCAGTATTTT

clone size: -
V gene: TRBV6-8
J gene: TRBJ1-1
D gene: -
CDR3 protein: CASSAGTWLAEAFF
CDR3 DNA: TGTGCCAGCAGTGCCGGGACCTGGCTCGCTGAAGCTTTCTTT

clone size: few
V gene: TRBV15
J gene: TRBJ2-1
D gene: -
CDR3 protein: CATSRDSSGTLYNEQFF
CDR3 DNA: TGTGCCACCAGCAGAGATTCGTCCGGGACTCTCTACAATGAGCAGTTCTTC

clone size: -
V gene: TRBV28
J gene: TRBJ1-1
D gene: -
CDR3 protein: CASSKGHFAEAFF
CDR3 DNA: TGTGCCAGCAGTAAAGGACATTTTGCTGAAGCTTTCTTT

clone size: -
V gene: TRBV9
J gene: TRBJ2-1
D gene: -
CDR3 protein: CASTNVGATNGNEQFF
CDR3 DNA: TGTGCCAGCACCAACGTCGGGGCCACAAACGGAAATGAGCAGTTCTTC

clone size: -
V gene: TRBV6-8
J gene: TRBJ2-2
D gene: -
CDR3 protein: CASSDSKRVTGELFF
CDR3 DNA: TGTGCCAGCAGTGACTCGAAGAGGGTCACCGGGGAGCTGTTTTTT

clone size: -
V gene: TRBV28
J gene: TRBJ2-4
D gene: TRBD1
CDR3 protein: CASSEQGPAKNIQYF
CDR3 DNA: TGTGCCAGCAGTGAACAGGGGCCGGCCAAAAACATTCAGTACTTC

clone size: once
V gene: TRBV6-8
J gene: TRBJ2-7
D gene: -
CDR3 protein: CASSYLDSSPYEQYF
CDR3 DNA: TGTGCCAGCAGTTACCTAGACAGTTCCCCCTACGAGCAGTACTTC

clone size: few
V gene: TRBV11-3
J gene: TRBJ1-2
D gene: TRBD1
CDR3 protein: CASSRDSSVGGYTF
CDR3 DNA: TGTGCCAGCAGCCGGGACAGTTCTGTGGGGGGCTACACCTTC

clone size: -
V gene: TRBV1
J gene: TRBJ2-4
D gene: -
CDR3 protein: CASSQVRLTIAKNIQYF
CDR3 DNA: TGCGCCAGCAGCCAAGTCCGCCTAACGATAGCCAAAAACATTCAGTACTTC

clone size: -
V gene: TRBV18
J gene: TRBJ2-3
D gene: -
CDR3 protein: CASSPVKVADTQYF
CDR3 DNA: TGTGCCAGCTCACCAGTGAAGGTTGCAGATACGCAGTATTTT

clone size: -
V gene: TRBV5-1
J gene: TRBJ2-3
D gene: -
CDR3 protein: CASSTSGPTDTQYF
CDR3 DNA: TGCGCCAGCAGCACGTCCGGACCCACAGATACGCAGTATTTT

clone size: -
V gene: TRBV6-8
J gene: TRBJ1-5
D gene: TRBD1
CDR3 protein: CASSYRDRGPPQHF
CDR3 DNA: TGTGCCAGCAGTTACAGGGACAGGGGGCCGCCCCAGCATTTT

clone size: -
V gene: TRBV30
J gene: TRBJ1-6
D gene: -
CDR3 protein: CAWTHPGENYNSPLHF
CDR3 DNA: TGTGCCTGGACCCATCCCGGGGAGAACTATAATTCACCCCTCCACTTT

clone size: -
V gene: TRBV23-1
J gene: TRBJ2-3
D gene: -
CDR3 protein: CASSQDLPRQGTGDTDTQYF
CDR3 DNA: TGCGCCAGCAGCCAAGATCTACCGAGACAAGGGACTGGGGACACAGATACGCAGTATTTT

clone size: -
V gene: TRBV19
J gene: TRBJ1-2
D gene: TRBD1
CDR3 protein: CASSRQGFNYGYTF
CDR3 DNA: TGTGCCAGTAGCCGACAGGGATTCAACTATGGCTACACCTTC

clone size: -
V gene: TRBV6-8
J gene: TRBJ1-2
D gene: TRBD1
CDR3 protein: CASSEAGGAFDGYTF
CDR3 DNA: TGTGCCAGCAGTGAGGCAGGGGGGGCCTTCGACGGCTACACCTTC

clone size: medium-sized
V gene: TRBV11-3
J gene: TRBJ2-2
D gene: TRBD2
CDR3 protein: CASSDTSGRGPGELFF
CDR3 DNA: TGTGCCAGCAGCGATACTAGCGGGAGGGGTCCCGGGGAGCTGTTTTTT

clone size: once
V gene: TRBV28
J gene: TRBJ1-5
D gene: -
CDR3 protein: CASKVGVNQPQHF
CDR3 DNA: TGTGCCAGCAAGGTAGGGGTCAATCAGCCCCAGCATTTT

clone size: -
V gene: TRBV11-3
J gene: TRBJ2-2
D gene: TRBD1
CDR3 protein: CASSSRDRGGTGELFF
CDR3 DNA: TGTGCCAGCAGCTCTCGGGACAGGGGAGGTACCGGGGAGCTGTTTTTT

clone size: -
V gene: TRBV11-3
J gene: TRBJ2-3
D gene: -
CDR3 protein: CASSPERVTDTQYF
CDR3 DNA: TGTGCCAGCAGCCCCGAGCGGGTCACAGATACGCAGTATTTT

clone size: -
V gene: TRBV6-8
J gene: TRBJ2-1
D gene: -
CDR3 protein: CASSYSRGSSNEQFF
CDR3 DNA: TGTGCCAGCAGTTACTCGAGGGGGTCGAGCAATGAGCAGTTCTTC

clone size: -
V gene: TRBV6-8
J gene: TRBJ1-5
D gene: -
CDR3 protein: CASSFSRRGQYSNQPQHF
CDR3 DNA: TGTGCCAGCAGTTTTTCGAGACGAGGACAGTATAGCAATCAGCCCCAGCATTTT

clone size: once
V gene: TRBV18
J gene: TRBJ1-1
D gene: -
CDR3 protein: CASSPSFAGLSTEAFF
CDR3 DNA: TGTGCCAGCTCACCGTCATTTGCGGGGCTGAGCACTGAAGCTTTCTTT

clone size: -
V gene: TRBV6-8
J gene: TRBJ2-4
D gene: -
CDR3 protein: CASSLEPRGDIQYF
CDR3 DNA: TGTGCCAGCAGTTTGGAACCGAGGGGGGACATTCAGTACTTC

clone size: -
V gene: TRBV19
J gene: TRBJ1-4
D gene: -
CDR3 protein: CASSIVYRSLATNEKLFF
CDR3 DNA: TGTGCCAGTAGTATAGTCTACAGATCTCTTGCAACTAATGAAAAACTGTTTTTT

clone size: few
V gene: TRBV7-1
J gene: TRBJ2-6
D gene: -
CDR3 protein: CASSPAGANVLTF
CDR3 DNA: TGTGCCAGCAGCCCCGCCGGGGCCAACGTCCTGACTTTC

clone size: -
V gene: TRBV6-8
J gene: TRBJ2-1
D gene: TRBD1
CDR3 protein: CAIRLSRDRGQHEQFF
CDR3 DNA: TGTGCCATCAGACTTTCCCGGGACAGGGGCCAACATGAGCAGTTCTTC

clone size: -
V gene: TRBV23-1
J gene: TRBJ2-7
D gene: -
CDR3 protein: CASRPGVSYEQYF
CDR3 DNA: TGCGCCAGCAGACCCGGGGTATCCTACGAGCAGTACTTC

clone size: -
V gene: TRBV28
J gene: TRBJ1-3
D gene: TRBD1
CDR3 protein: CASSLTTGGRGNTIYF
CDR3 DNA: TGTGCCAGCAGTTTAACTACAGGGGGTCGAGGAAACACCATATATTTT